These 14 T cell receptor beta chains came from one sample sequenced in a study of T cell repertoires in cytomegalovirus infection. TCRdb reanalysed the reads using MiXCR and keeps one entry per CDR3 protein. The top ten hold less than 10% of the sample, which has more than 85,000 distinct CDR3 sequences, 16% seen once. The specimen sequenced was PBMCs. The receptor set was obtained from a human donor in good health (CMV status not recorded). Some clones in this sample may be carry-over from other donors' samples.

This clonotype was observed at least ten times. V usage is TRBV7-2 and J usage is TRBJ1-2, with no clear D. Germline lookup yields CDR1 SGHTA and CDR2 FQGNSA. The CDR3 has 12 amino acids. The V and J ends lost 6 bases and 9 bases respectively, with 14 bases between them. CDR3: CASRPESIRYTF. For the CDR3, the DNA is TGTGCCAGCAGACCCGAATCCATCCGCTACACCTTC. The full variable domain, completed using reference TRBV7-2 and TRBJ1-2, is GAGVSQSPSNKVTEKGKDVELRCDPISGHTALYWYRQSLGQGLEFLIYFQGNSAPDKSGLPSDRFSAERTGGSVSTLTIQRTQQEDSAVYLCASRPESIRYTFGSGTRLTVV.

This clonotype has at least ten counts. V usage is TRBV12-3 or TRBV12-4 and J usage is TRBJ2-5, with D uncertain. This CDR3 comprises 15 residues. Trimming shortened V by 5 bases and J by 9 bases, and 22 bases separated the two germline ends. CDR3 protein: CASSPIRWAVVPQYF. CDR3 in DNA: TGTGCCAGCAGTCCGATCCGGTGGGCCGTAGTGCCCCAGTACTTC.

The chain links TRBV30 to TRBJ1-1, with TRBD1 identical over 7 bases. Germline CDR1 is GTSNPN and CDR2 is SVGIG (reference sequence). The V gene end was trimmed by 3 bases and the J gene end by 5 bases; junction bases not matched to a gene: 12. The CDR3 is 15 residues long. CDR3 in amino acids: CAWSGPRTGLTEAFF. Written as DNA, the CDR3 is TGTGCCTGGAGCGGGCCCAGGACAGGTCTGACTGAAGCTTTCTTT.

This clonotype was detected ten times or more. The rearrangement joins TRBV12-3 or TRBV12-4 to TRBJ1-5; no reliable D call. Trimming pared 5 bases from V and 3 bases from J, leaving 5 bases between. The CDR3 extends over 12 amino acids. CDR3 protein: CASSRTNQPQHF. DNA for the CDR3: TGTGCCAGCAGTCGGACCAATCAGCCCCAGCATTTT.

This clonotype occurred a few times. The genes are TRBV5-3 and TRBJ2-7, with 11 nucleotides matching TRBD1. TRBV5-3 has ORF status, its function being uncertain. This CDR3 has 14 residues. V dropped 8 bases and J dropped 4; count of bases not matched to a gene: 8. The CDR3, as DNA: TGTGCCAGCACCCTGGGGACAGGGGGGTACGAGCAGTACTTC. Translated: CASTLGTGGYEQYF.

CDR3 bases: TGCAGCGTTGAACCCGTGGGGGGGTGGAAACAAGAGACCCAGTACTTC. As protein: CSVEPVGGWKQETQYF. The V and J genes are TRBV29-1 and TRBJ2-5; 7 nucleotides line up with TRBD2. J was trimmed by 2 bases and V by 2 bases; bases with no gene match: 11. The CDR3 length is 16 residues. Per germline, CDR1 SQVTM and CDR2 ANQGSEA.

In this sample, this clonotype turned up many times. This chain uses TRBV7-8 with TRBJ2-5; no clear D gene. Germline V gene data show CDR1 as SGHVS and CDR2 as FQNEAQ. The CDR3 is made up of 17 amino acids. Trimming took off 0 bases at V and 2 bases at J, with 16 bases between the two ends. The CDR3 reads CASSLALAQIRQETQYF. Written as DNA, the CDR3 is TGTGCCAGCAGCTTAGCATTGGCACAGATCCGTCAAGAGACCCAGTACTTC.

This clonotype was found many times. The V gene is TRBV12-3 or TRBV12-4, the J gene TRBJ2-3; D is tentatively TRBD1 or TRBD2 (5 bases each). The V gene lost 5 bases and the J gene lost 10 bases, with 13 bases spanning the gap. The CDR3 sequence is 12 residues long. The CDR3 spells CASSPSMGAQYF. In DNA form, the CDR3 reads TGTGCCAGCAGTCCCTCCATGGGGGCGCAGTATTTT.

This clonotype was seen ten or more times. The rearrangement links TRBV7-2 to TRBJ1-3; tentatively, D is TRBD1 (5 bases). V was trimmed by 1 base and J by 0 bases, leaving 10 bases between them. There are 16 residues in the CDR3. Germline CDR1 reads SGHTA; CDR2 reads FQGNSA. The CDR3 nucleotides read TGTGCCAGCAGCTTAGGGGGGGGGTACTCTGGAAACACCATATATTTT. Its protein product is CASSLGGGYSGNTIYF.

CDR3 sequence (DNA): TGTGCCAGCTCACCAAGGGGGGATGAGCAGTTCTTC. Residues: CASSPRGDEQFF. The chain couples TRBV18 to TRBJ2-1, with D perhaps being TRBD1 or TRBD2 (6 bases each). Trimming took off 2 bases at V and 8 bases at J, with 7 bases between the two ends. The CDR3 is made up of 12 amino acids. Germline-derived CDR1 and CDR2 are KGHSH and LQKENI.

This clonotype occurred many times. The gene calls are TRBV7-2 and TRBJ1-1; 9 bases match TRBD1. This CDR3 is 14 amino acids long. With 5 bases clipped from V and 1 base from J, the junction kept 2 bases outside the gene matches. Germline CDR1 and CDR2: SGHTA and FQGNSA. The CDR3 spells CASSEDRGNTEAFF. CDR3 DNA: TGTGCCAGCAGCGAGGACAGGGGGAACACTGAAGCTTTCTTT.

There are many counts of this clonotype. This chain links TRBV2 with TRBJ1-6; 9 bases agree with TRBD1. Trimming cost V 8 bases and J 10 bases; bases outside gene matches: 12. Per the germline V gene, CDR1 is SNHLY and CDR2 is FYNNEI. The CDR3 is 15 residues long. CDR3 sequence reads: CASCRDRETGSPLHF. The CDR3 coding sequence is TGTGCCAGCTGCCGGGACAGGGAAACCGGGTCACCCCTCCACTTT.

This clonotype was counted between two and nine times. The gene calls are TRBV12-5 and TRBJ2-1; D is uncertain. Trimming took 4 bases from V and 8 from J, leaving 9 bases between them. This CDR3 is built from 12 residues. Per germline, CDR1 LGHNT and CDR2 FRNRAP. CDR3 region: CASGSWTDEQFF. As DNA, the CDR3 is TGTGCTAGTGGTTCTTGGACCGATGAGCAGTTCTTC. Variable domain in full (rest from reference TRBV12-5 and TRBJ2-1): DARVTQTPRHKVTEMGQEVTMRCQPILGHNTVFWYRQTMMQGLELLAYFRNRAPLDDSGMPKDRFSAEMPDATLATLKIQPSEPRDSAVYFCASGSWTDEQFFGPGTRLTVL.

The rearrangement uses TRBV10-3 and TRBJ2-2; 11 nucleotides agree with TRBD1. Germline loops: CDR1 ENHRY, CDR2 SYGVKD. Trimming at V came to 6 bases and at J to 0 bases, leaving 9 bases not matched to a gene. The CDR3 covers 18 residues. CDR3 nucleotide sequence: TGTGCCATCAGACCTGGGACAGGGGGACCGGCGAACACCGGGGAGCTGTTTTTT. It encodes CAIRPGTGGPANTGELFF.